A selection of T cell receptor beta chains follows, all from one sample in a study of shared clonotypes between healthy human individuals. The method was immunoSEQ multiplex PCR; TCRdb's version includes in-frame clones alone and lacks a portion of them. The table lists around 2.1 million clones, around 93% of them singletons, with more than 1.5% in the top ten. The specimen sequenced was naive CD8+ T cells from PBMCs. These receptors came from a man between 18 and 29 years old in good health. Some clones in this sample may be carry-over from other donors' samples. Both conserved end residues are part of each CDR3. A D gene is named only where the DNA matches it firmly. A row's size may be missing; if present it is once, few, many or a size class.

D gene: -; CDR3 length: 13; J gene: TRBJ1-1; clone size: -; V gene: TRBV11-2; CDR3 protein: CASSLWGYPEAFF; CDR3 DNA: TGTGCCAGCAGCTTGTGGGGTTATCCTGAAGCTTTCTTT
D gene: TRBD2; CDR3 length: 16; J gene: TRBJ2-1; clone size: -; V gene: TRBV7-8; CDR3 protein: CASSLLAGGPGDEQFF; CDR3 DNA: TGTGCCAGCAGCCTACTAGCGGGAGGGCCAGGGGATGAGCAGTTCTTC
D gene: -; CDR3 length: 13; J gene: TRBJ2-2; clone size: -; V gene: TRBV27; CDR3 protein: CASSYRNTGELFF; CDR3 DNA: TGTGCCAGCAGTTACCGAAACACCGGGGAGCTGTTTTTT
D gene: TRBD1; CDR3 length: 15; J gene: TRBJ2-7; clone size: few; V gene: TRBV28; CDR3 protein: CASSSPRQGYYEQYF; CDR3 DNA: TGTGCCAGCAGCTCCCCTCGACAGGGTTACTACGAGCAGTACTTC
D gene: -; CDR3 length: 14; J gene: TRBJ2-6; clone size: -; V gene: TRBV7-9; CDR3 protein: CASSHGGGANVLTF; CDR3 DNA: TGTGCCAGCAGTCACGGGGGTGGGGCCAACGTCCTGACTTTC
D gene: TRBD1; CDR3 length: 15; J gene: TRBJ1-5; clone size: -; V gene: TRBV27; CDR3 protein: CASSAGQGASQPQHF; CDR3 DNA: TGTGCCAGCAGTGCCGGACAGGGGGCGAGTCAGCCCCAGCATTTT
D gene: -; CDR3 length: 16; J gene: TRBJ1-5; clone size: -; V gene: TRBV27; CDR3 protein: CASSPSQGPHNQPQHF; CDR3 DNA: TGTGCCAGCAGCCCTAGCCAGGGACCCCACAATCAGCCCCAGCATTTT
D gene: -; CDR3 length: 11; J gene: TRBJ2-2; clone size: few; V gene: TRBV10-1; CDR3 protein: CASSWGGELFF; CDR3 DNA: TGCGCCAGCAGTTGGGGCGGGGAGCTGTTTTTT
D gene: -; CDR3 length: 14; J gene: TRBJ2-7; clone size: once; V gene: TRBV27; CDR3 protein: CASSLAGPYYEQYF; CDR3 DNA: TGTGCCAGCAGTTTAGCGGGACCTTACTACGAGCAGTACTTC
D gene: -; CDR3 length: 15; J gene: TRBJ1-5; clone size: -; V gene: TRBV30; CDR3 protein: CAWSVGRTPNQPQHF; CDR3 DNA: TGTGCCTGGAGTGTAGGGAGGACTCCCAATCAGCCCCAGCATTTT
D gene: -; CDR3 length: 16; J gene: TRBJ1-1; clone size: -; V gene: TRBV19; CDR3 protein: CASSIDPTVLNTEAFF; CDR3 DNA: TGTGCCAGTAGCATAGATCCGACAGTCTTGAACACTGAAGCTTTCTTT
D gene: -; CDR3 length: 17; J gene: TRBJ2-7; clone size: -; V gene: TRBV27; CDR3 protein: CASSSRTSTGSSYEQYF; CDR3 DNA: TGTGCCAGCAGTTCCCGAACTTCGACAGGAAGCTCCTACGAGCAGTACTTC
D gene: -; CDR3 length: 13; J gene: TRBJ1-2; clone size: few; V gene: TRBV2; CDR3 protein: CASRTQGSLAYTF; CDR3 DNA: TGTGCCAGCAGGACCCAGGGGAGTCTCGCATACACCTTC
D gene: TRBD1; CDR3 length: 15; J gene: TRBJ2-7; clone size: -; V gene: TRBV2; CDR3 protein: CASSDGQEPYYEQYF; CDR3 DNA: TGTGCCAGCAGTGACGGACAGGAGCCCTACTACGAGCAGTACTTC
D gene: -; CDR3 length: 13; J gene: TRBJ1-1; clone size: -; V gene: TRBV7-2; CDR3 protein: CASSWIQGTEAFF; CDR3 DNA: TGTGCCAGCAGCTGGATACAGGGTACTGAAGCTTTCTTT
D gene: -; CDR3 length: 18; J gene: TRBJ1-3; clone size: -; V gene: TRBV4-1; CDR3 protein: CASSQDGAGRVSGNTIYF; CDR3 DNA: TGCGCCAGCAGCCAAGATGGGGCAGGGCGCGTCTCTGGAAACACCATATATTTT
D gene: -; CDR3 length: 14; J gene: TRBJ1-2; clone size: -; V gene: TRBV18; CDR3 protein: CASSPPGRDYGYTF; CDR3 DNA: TGTGCCAGCTCACCACCCGGACGGGACTATGGCTACACCTTC
D gene: -; CDR3 length: 13; J gene: TRBJ2-3; clone size: -; V gene: TRBV27; CDR3 protein: CASRRDFTDTQYF; CDR3 DNA: TGTGCCAGCAGACGGGACTTCACAGATACGCAGTATTTT
D gene: -; CDR3 length: 15; J gene: TRBJ2-7; clone size: -; V gene: TRBV6-1; CDR3 protein: CASSAGRLSVDEQYF; CDR3 DNA: TGTGCCAGCAGTGCCGGACGCCTGTCCGTGGACGAGCAGTACTTC
D gene: TRBD2; CDR3 length: 16; J gene: TRBJ2-5; clone size: -; V gene: TRBV7-9; CDR3 protein: CASSLGTSGGQETQYF; CDR3 DNA: TGTGCCAGCAGCTTGGGGACTAGCGGGGGACAAGAGACCCAGTACTTC
D gene: -; CDR3 length: 14; J gene: TRBJ1-2; clone size: -; V gene: TRBV6-5; CDR3 protein: CASSFGSGVYGYTF; CDR3 DNA: TGTGCCAGCAGTTTTGGGTCAGGGGTTTATGGCTACACCTTC
D gene: -; CDR3 length: 14; J gene: TRBJ2-1; clone size: -; V gene: TRBV14; CDR3 protein: CASSHPAGRTEQFF; CDR3 DNA: TGTGCCAGCAGCCACCCCGCCGGGCGGACTGAGCAGTTCTTC
D gene: -; CDR3 length: 14; J gene: TRBJ1-1; clone size: -; V gene: TRBV7-2; CDR3 protein: CASSGRDKNTEAFF; CDR3 DNA: TGTGCCAGCAGCGGGCGGGACAAGAACACTGAAGCTTTCTTT
D gene: -; CDR3 length: 14; J gene: TRBJ1-1; clone size: -; V gene: TRBV19; CDR3 protein: CASRWVPTNTEAFF; CDR3 DNA: TGTGCCAGTAGGTGGGTACCTACGAACACTGAAGCTTTCTTT